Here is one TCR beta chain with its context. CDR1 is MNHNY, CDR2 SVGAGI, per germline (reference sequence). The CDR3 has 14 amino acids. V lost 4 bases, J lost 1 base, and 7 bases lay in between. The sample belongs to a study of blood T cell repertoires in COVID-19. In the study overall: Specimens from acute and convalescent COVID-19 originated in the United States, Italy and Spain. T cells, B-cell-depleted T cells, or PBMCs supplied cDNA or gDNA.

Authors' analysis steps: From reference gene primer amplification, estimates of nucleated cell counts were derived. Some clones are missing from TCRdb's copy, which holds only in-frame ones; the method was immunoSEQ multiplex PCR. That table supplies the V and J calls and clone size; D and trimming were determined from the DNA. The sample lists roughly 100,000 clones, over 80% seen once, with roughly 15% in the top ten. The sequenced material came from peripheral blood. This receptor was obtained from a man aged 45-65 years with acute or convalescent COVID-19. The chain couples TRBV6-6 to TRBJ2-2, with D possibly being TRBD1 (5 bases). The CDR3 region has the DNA TGTGCCAGCAGTTTGACAGTGAACACCGGGGAGCTGTTTTTT. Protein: CASSLTVNTGELFF.